These 5 T cell receptor beta chains share one sample of origin, sequenced in a study of T cells in Graves' hyperthyroidism and ophthalmopathy. The CDR3 regions of TCR beta were amplified from RNA transcripts. HTBI primers were used for first-round RT-PCR of the TCR CDR3. Each CDR3 protein gets one entry after TCRdb re-called the multiplex PCR reads with MiXCR. Here the sample spans under 400,000 distinct CDR3 sequences, about 21% being singletons. Sequencing input: blood. The receptor source for this set is a woman aged 50 to 65 with Graves' hyperthyroidism.

This clonotype was found once. A junction boundary mismatches the germline segment, possibly from a read error. The chain links TRBV24-1 to TRBJ2-7, with 7 bases that match TRBD1. Per germline, CDR1 KGHDR and CDR2 SFDVKD. The CDR3 has 15 amino acids. The CDR3 coding sequence is TGTGCCAGCAGTACTGGGACAGTCTTAAGCTACGAGCAGTACTTC. Translated: CASSTGTVLSYEQYF.

The J gene is TRBJ2-5, the V gene TRBV25-1; perhaps D is TRBD1 or TRBD2 (6 bases each). The germline V gene has CDR1 MGHDK and CDR2 SYGVNS. V shed 4 bases and J shed 4 bases, with 13 bases lying between them. The CDR3 runs 14 residues. The CDR3 sequence is CASSVAGGAETQYF. CDR3 coding DNA: TGTGCCAGCAGTGTCGCCGGGGGCGCAGAGACCCAGTACTTC.

This clonotype was counted at least ten times. The CDR3 DNA reads TGTGCCAGCAGCTTATTGTCGACGTCGGGTGAAGCTTTCTTT. It encodes CASSLLSTSGEAFF. The rearrangement joins TRBV11-3 to TRBJ1-1; D remains ambiguous. Germline V gene lookup returns CDR1 SGHNT and CDR2 YENEEA. V was trimmed by 2 bases and J by 7 bases, leaving 14 bases between them. The CDR3 consists of 14 residues.

The chain couples TRBV27 to TRBJ1-6, with 8 bases matching TRBD1. Germline values: CDR1 MNHEY, CDR2 SMNVEV (reference sequence). The CDR3 loop spans 14 amino acids. Trimming took 6 bases from V and 9 from J; bases not matched to a gene: 7. CDR3 sequence reads: CASRGQVDASPLHF. In nucleotides, the CDR3 is TGTGCCAGCAGGGGACAGGTAGACGCTTCACCCCTCCACTTT.

This clonotype was observed many times. The rearrangement joins TRBV27 to TRBJ1-2; perhaps TRBD1 as D (6 bases). Trimming took off 6 bases at V and 2 bases at J, with 13 bases between the two ends. Germline V gives CDR1 MNHEY, CDR2 SMNVEV (reference sequence). This CDR3 has 14 amino acids. CDR3 nucleotides: TGTGCCAGCAGGGCGACAGGACTCAACTATGGCTACACCTTC. Protein product: CASRATGLNYGYTF.